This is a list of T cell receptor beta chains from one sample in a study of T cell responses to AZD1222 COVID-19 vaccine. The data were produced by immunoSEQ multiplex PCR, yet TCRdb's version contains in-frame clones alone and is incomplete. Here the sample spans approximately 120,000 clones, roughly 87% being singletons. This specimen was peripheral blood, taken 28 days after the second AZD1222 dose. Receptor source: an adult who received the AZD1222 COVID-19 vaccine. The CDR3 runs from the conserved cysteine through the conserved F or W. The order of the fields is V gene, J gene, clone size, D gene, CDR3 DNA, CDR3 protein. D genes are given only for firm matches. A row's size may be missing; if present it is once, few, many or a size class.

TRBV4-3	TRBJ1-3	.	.	TGCGCCAGCAGCCAAGAGGGTGAGGGTCCTGGAAACACCATATATTTT	CASSQEGEGPGNTIYF
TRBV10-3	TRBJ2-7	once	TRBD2	TGTGCCATCAGTACTAGCGGGGGAGCTTACGAGCAGTACTTC	CAISTSGGAYEQYF
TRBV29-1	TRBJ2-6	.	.	TGCAGCGTTGGATCCATCTCTGGGGCCAACGTCCTGACTTTC	CSVGSISGANVLTF
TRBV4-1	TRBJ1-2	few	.	TGCGCCAGCAGCCAAATTGTGGGGGTTTATGGCTACACCTTC	CASSQIVGVYGYTF
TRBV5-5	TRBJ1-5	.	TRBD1	TGTGCCAGCAGACGAGGACAGGGCCTCAATCAGCCCCAGCATTTT	CASRRGQGLNQPQHF
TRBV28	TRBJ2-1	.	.	TGTGCCAGCAGACCTCAGGGGGGTGCCTACAATGAGCAGTTCTTC	CASRPQGGAYNEQFF
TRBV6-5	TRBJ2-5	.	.	TGTGCCAGCAGTCCCGAATCATGGGAGACCCAGTACTTC	CASSPESWETQYF
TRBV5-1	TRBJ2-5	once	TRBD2	TGCGCCAGCAGCTTGGTGGCGGGGGGGCTCCGGGAGACCCAGTACTTC	CASSLVAGGLRETQYF
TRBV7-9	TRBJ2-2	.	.	TGTGCCAGCAGCTTCCTGGCGGGGGAGCTGTTTTTT	CASSFLAGELFF
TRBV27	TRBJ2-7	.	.	TGTGCCAGCAGTTATGACCCGGGGGAATCTTACGAGCAGTACTTC	CASSYDPGESYEQYF
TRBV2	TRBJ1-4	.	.	TGTGCCAGCAGTGAAGCGGAGATGACTAATGAAAAACTGTTTTTT	CASSEAEMTNEKLFF
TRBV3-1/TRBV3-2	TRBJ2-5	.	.	TGTGCCAGCAGAGGGACCCAAGAGACCCAGTACTTC	CASRGTQETQYF
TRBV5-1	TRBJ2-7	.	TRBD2	TGCGCCAGCAGCGCCGCCCCCCAGCGGGGTTACGAGCAGTACTTC	CASSAAPQRGYEQYF
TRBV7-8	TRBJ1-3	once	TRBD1	TGTGCCAGCAGCTTAGCGGGGACAGGGTTTGGAAACACCATATATTTT	CASSLAGTGFGNTIYF
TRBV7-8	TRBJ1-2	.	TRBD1	TGTGCCAGCAGCTCTCCAGGGGGCGATGGCTACACCTTC	CASSSPGGDGYTF
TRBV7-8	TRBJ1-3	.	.	TGTGCCAGCAGCTTCGACGGAGGAAACACCATATATTTT	CASSFDGGNTIYF
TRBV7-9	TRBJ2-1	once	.	TGTGCCAGCAGCTTAGAGCGCCCTGGGAATGAGCAGTTCTTC	CASSLERPGNEQFF
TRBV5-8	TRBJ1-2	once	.	TGTGCCAGCAGCTTACAGGCCACGCACTATGGCTACACCTTC	CASSLQATHYGYTF
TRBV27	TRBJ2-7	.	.	TGTGCCAGCAGTTTTAGGAGACGCTCCTACGAGCAGTACTTC	CASSFRRRSYEQYF
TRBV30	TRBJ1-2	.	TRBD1	TGTGCCTGGAGTATAACAGGGGCAGGGGACTTCTATGGCTACACCTTC	CAWSITGAGDFYGYTF
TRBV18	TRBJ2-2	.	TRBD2	TGTGCCAGCTCACCCGGGGCGGGAGAAGGCGGGGAGCTGTTTTTT	CASSPGAGEGGELFF
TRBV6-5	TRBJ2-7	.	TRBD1	TGTGCCAGCAGTATCCGGGACAGGGCCTACGAGCAGTACTTC	CASSIRDRAYEQYF
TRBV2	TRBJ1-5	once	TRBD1	TGTGCCAGCGGTTTACCGGAGGGGACAGGGGTTCAGCCCCAGCATTTT	CASGLPEGTGVQPQHF
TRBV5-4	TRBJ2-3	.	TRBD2	TGTGCCAGCAGCTTGGGAGGCGGGAGCATCTCAGATACGCAGTATTTT	CASSLGGGSISDTQYF
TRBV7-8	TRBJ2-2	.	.	TGTGCCAGCAGGGTCACAGGTGCCGGGGAGCTGTTTTTT	CASRVTGAGELFF
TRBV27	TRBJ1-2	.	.	TGTGCCAGCAGTTTATCGGGCAGGGGCCCTAACTATGGCTACACCTTC	CASSLSGRGPNYGYTF
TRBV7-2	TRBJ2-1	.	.	TGTGCCAGCAGCTTAGCCGGCAGGAACTATGAGCAGTTCTTC	CASSLAGRNYEQFF
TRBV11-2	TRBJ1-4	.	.	TGTGCCAGCAGCCAGGACCCTGAGTATGAAAAACTGTTTTTT	CASSQDPEYEKLFF
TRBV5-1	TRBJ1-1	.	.	TGCGCCAGCAGCTTGGAGGGTGGCACTGAAGCTTTCTTT	CASSLEGGTEAFF
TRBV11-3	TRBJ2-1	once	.	TGTGCCAGCAGCTTAATTGGAAGCTCCTACAATGAGCAGTTCTTC	CASSLIGSSYNEQFF
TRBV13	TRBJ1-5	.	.	TGTGCCAGCAGCTTGGACCGGGACCCACAAGATTATGGCAATCAGCCCCAGCATTTT	CASSLDRDPQDYGNQPQHF
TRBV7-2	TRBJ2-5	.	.	TGTGCCAGCAGCTTAGGTTCACAGCCCGAGGAGGAGACCCAGTACTTC	CASSLGSQPEEETQYF
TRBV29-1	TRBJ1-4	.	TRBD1	TGCAGCATACTCGGACAGGGCACTAATGAAAAACTGTTTTTT	CSILGQGTNEKLFF
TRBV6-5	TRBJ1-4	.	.	TGTGCCGTACGGACCGAAAATGAAAAACTGTTTTTT	CAVRTENEKLFF
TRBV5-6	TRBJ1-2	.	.	TGTGCCAGCAGCTCCGGAGCAGGCTACACCTTC	CASSSGAGYTF